This passage covers 14 T cell receptor beta chains from one sample sequenced in a study of blood T cell repertoires in COVID-19. Method: immunoSEQ multiplex PCR; TCRdb's copy keeps in-frame clones and lacks some. Of under 150,000 clones in the sample, 70% to 90% are singletons; the top ten hold 1% to 1.5%. The sequenced material came from PBMCs or T cells enriched from blood (not recorded which). These receptor sequences come from a woman in her thirties with acute COVID-19.

The V and J genes are TRBV30 and TRBJ2-7; TRBD2 aligns across 7 bases. This CDR3 has 17 amino acids. The germline gives CDR1 GTSNPN, CDR2 SVGIG (reference sequence). The V gene end was trimmed by 1 base and the J gene end by 1 base; junction bases not matched to a gene: 13. The CDR3 DNA reads as TGTGCCTGGAGTGCCTTTGGGGGGAGGGCTGGTTCCTACGAGCAGTACTTC. It translates to CAWSAFGGRAGSYEQYF.

The chain recombines TRBV28 with TRBJ2-7, with 7 positions matching TRBD1. From germline, CDR1 is MDHEN and CDR2 SYDVKM. With V trimmed by 2 bases and J by 0 bases, 7 bases remained unmatched. The CDR3 extends over 16 amino acids. CDR3: CASSLPFEGASYEQYF. The DNA of the CDR3 is TGTGCCAGCAGTTTACCATTTGAGGGGGCCTCCTACGAGCAGTACTTC. Using reference TRBV28 and TRBJ2-7 for the parts outside the CDR3, the full variable domain is DVKVTQSSRYLVKRTGEKVFLECVQDMDHENMFWYRQDPGLGLRLIYFSYDVKMKEKGDIPEGYSVSREKKERFSLILESASTNQTSMYLCASSLPFEGASYEQYFGPGTRLTVT.

The chain recombines TRBV7-3 with TRBJ2-1; 11 nucleotides agree with TRBD2. V gave up 4 bases and J gave up 7 bases; unmatched junction bases: 12. This CDR3 contains 17 residues. Per the germline V gene, CDR1 is SGHTA and CDR2 is FQGTGA. The CDR3 loop reads CASSYTSGSPQGNEQFF. Here the CDR3 DNA reads TGTGCCAGCAGCTATACTAGCGGGAGCCCCCAGGGGAATGAGCAGTTCTTC.

This clone came up once. The chain recombines TRBV30 with TRBJ2-5; 9 nucleotides agree with TRBD2. The CDR3 extends over 15 amino acids. Germline CDR1 is GTSNPN and CDR2 is SVGIG (reference sequence). V lost 0 bases, J lost 5 bases, and 7 bases stayed unmatched. As DNA, the CDR3 is TGTGCCTGGAGTGTCCTAGCGGGATTTCCGGAGACCCAGTACTTC. As protein: CAWSVLAGFPETQYF.

The chain employs TRBV28 and TRBJ2-7; 9 nucleotides agree with TRBD1. V was pared by 10 bases and J by 3 bases, with 4 bases of the junction left unmatched. Germline-derived CDR1 and CDR2 are MDHEN and SYDVKM. This CDR3 region has 12 residues. The CDR3 DNA reads TGTGCCACCGGGACAGGGTTCTACGAGCAGTACTTC. It is translated as CATGTGFYEQYF.

V is TRBV27 and J is TRBJ2-1; possible D gene TRBD2, 5 bases. Germline V gene lookup returns CDR1 MNHEY and CDR2 SMNVEV (reference sequence). The CDR3 runs to 12 residues. V lost 5 bases and J 8 bases, leaving 10 bases between the germline ends. The CDR3 protein is CASSPSGYEQFF. CDR3 nucleotides: TGTGCCAGCAGTCCCTCGGGGTATGAGCAGTTCTTC.

V usage is TRBV9 and J usage is TRBJ2-1, with 7 bases that match TRBD1. Germline CDR1 and CDR2: SGDLS and YYNGEE. The V segment lost 5 bases and the J segment 6 bases; nucleotides outside the gene matches: 14. This CDR3 region has 16 residues. The CDR3 loop reads CASSATGTELLNEQFF. The CDR3 DNA follows: TGTGCCAGCAGTGCAACCGGGACAGAACTTCTCAATGAGCAGTTCTTC.

This sequence joins TRBV2 and TRBJ2-2; TRBD1 matches at 10 bases. V gave up 4 bases and J gave up 4 bases; unmatched junction bases: 3. CDR1 and CDR2 (germline): SNHLY, FYNNEI. The CDR3 is 15 amino acids. For the CDR3, the DNA is TGTGCCAGCAGTGGGACAGGGGGACGCACCGGGGAGCTGTTTTTT. It specifies CASSGTGGRTGELFF.

The chain links TRBV28 to TRBJ1-2; tentatively, D is TRBD1 (6 bases). CDR3 size: 14 residues. V lost 5 bases and J lost 4, with 14 bases in between. Germline V lookup: CDR1 MDHEN, CDR2 SYDVKM. Written as DNA, the CDR3 is TGTGCCAGCAGTCCAGGGGCGCACGGCTATGGCTACACCTTC. Amino acid sequence: CASSPGAHGYGYTF.

The chain has TRBV5-6 and TRBJ2-1, with D maybe TRBD2 (6 bases). Germline V gene lookup returns CDR1 SGHDT and CDR2 YYEEEE. The germline V and J ends were trimmed by 6 bases and 8 bases, with 33 bases remaining between them. The CDR3 has 19 residues. CDR3 residues: CASTAFPPISGTSRDEQFF. In DNA, the CDR3 is TGTGCCAGCACCGCCTTTCCGCCGATTAGCGGTACCTCTCGGGATGAGCAGTTCTTC.

CDR3 residues: CASSQAAGGVGYEQYF. The CDR3 DNA sequence: TGTGCCAGCAGCCAAGCCGCCGGGGGAGTGGGCTACGAGCAGTACTTC. The J gene is TRBJ2-7, the V gene TRBV3-1 (or the pseudogene TRBV3-2); tentative D call: TRBD2 (6 bases). This CDR3 has 16 amino acids. Germline assignment: CDR1 LGHDT and CDR2 YNNKEL (reference sequence). Trimming took off 1 base at V and 3 bases at J, with 16 bases between the two ends.

The chain uses TRBV19 and TRBJ1-5, with a weak D call TRBD1 (5 bases). This CDR3 has 16 amino acids. The V gene lost 7 bases and the J gene lost 11 bases, with 27 bases spanning the gap. Germline V gene lookup returns CDR1 LNHDA and CDR2 SQIVND (reference sequence). The CDR3 sequence is CASNPGRSGVGRAQHF. The DNA for the CDR3 is TGTGCCAGTAATCCCGGGCGTTCGGGGGTGGGTAGAGCCCAGCATTTT.

In its sample, this clone was seen a few times. V and J are TRBV5-1 and TRBJ2-1, with 10 bases fitting TRBD2. Trimming cost V 0 bases and J 8 bases; bases outside gene matches: 11. The CDR3 length is 17 residues. Germline values: CDR1 SGHRS, CDR2 YFSETQ. The CDR3 loop reads CASSLEGLAGAWDEQFF. In nucleotides, the CDR3 is TGCGCCAGCAGCTTGGAAGGGCTAGCGGGAGCTTGGGATGAGCAGTTCTTC.

V gene TRBV5-1 combines with J gene TRBJ2-7, with a weak D call TRBD1 (6 bases). This CDR3 spans 13 amino acids. The germline gives CDR1 SGHRS, CDR2 YFSETQ. V lost 0 bases to trimming and J lost 6 bases, with 10 bases between them. CDR3 sequence (DNA): TGCGCCAGCAGCTTGGAGGACAGACGCGAGCAGTACTTC. This gives the protein CASSLEDRREQYF.